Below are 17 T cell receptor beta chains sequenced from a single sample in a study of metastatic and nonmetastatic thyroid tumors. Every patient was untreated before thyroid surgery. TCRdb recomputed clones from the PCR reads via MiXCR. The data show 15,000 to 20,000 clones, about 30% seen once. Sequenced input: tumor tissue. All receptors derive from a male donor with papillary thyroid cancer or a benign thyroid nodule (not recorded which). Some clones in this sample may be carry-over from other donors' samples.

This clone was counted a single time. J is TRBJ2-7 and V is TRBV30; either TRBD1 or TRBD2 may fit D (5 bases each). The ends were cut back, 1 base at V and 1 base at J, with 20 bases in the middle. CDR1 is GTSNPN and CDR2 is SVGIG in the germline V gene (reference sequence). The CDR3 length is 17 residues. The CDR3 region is CAWSAPGRWPESYEQYF. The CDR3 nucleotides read TGTGCCTGGAGTGCACCGGGACGGTGGCCTGAATCCTACGAGCAGTACTTC.

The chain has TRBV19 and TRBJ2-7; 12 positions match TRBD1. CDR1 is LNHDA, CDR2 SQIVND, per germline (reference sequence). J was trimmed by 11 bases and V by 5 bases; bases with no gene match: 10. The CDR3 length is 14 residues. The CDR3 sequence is CASSSSGQGARKYF. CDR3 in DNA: TGTGCCAGTAGTTCTTCGGGACAGGGGGCTCGGAAGTACTTC.

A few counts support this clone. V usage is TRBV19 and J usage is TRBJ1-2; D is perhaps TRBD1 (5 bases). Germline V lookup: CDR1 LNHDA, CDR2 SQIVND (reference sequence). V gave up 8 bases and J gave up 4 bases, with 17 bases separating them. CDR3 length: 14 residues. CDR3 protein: CASAPGRAGYGYTF. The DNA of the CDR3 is TGTGCCAGTGCCCCGGGCAGGGCGGGCTATGGCTACACCTTC.

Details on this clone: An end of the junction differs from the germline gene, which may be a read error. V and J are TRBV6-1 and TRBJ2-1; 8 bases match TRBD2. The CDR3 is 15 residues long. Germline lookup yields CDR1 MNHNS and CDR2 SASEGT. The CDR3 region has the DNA TGTGCCAGCAGTGAGCGTATAGCGGGAATCTATGAGCATTTCTTC. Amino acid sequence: CASSERIAGIYEHFF.

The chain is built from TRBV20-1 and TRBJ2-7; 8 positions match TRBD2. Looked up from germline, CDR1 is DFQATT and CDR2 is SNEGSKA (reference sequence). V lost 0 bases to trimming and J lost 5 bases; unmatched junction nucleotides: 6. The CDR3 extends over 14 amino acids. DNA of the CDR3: TGCAGTGCTAGAGAAATAGCGGGAATCCACGAGCAGTACTTC. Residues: CSAREIAGIHEQYF.

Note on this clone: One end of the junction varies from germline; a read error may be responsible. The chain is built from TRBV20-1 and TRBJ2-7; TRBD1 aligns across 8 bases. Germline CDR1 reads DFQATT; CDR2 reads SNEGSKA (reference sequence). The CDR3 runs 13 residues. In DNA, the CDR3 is TGCAGTGCTCCGACAGGGGTATCCTTCGAGCAGTACTTC. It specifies CSAPTGVSFEQYF.

The CDR3 DNA sequence: TGCGCCAGCAGCTTGGGACGGGGCAGGGGTGAGCAGTTCTTC. This translates into CASSLGRGRGEQFF. The V gene is TRBV5-1, the J gene TRBJ2-1; possible D gene TRBD1, 6 bases. With 0 bases removed from V and 9 bases from J, the gap between germline ends came to 13 bases. CDR1 is SGHRS, CDR2 YFSETQ, per germline. The CDR3 contains 14 residues.

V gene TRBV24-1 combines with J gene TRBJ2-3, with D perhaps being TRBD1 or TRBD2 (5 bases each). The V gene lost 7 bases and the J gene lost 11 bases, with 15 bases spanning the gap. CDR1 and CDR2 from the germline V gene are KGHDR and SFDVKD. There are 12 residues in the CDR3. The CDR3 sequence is CATRGTGYRQYF. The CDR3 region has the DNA TGTGCCACCAGGGGGACGGGTTATAGGCAGTATTTT.

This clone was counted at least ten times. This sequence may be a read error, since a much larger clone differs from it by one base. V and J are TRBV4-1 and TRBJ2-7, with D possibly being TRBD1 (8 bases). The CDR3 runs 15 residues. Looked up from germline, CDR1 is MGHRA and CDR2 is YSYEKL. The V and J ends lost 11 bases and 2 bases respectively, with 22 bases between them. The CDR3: CAGTSQGGVTYEQYF. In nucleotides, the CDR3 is TGCGCCGGCACCTCACAGGGGGGGGTTACCTACGAGCAGTACTTC.

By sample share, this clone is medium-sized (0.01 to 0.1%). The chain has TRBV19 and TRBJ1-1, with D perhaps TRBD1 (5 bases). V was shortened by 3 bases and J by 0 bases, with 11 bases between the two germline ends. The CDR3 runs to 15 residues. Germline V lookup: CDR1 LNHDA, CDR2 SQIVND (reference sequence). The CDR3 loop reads CASSMIRGMNTEAFF. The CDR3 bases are TGTGCCAGTAGTATGATCCGGGGGATGAACACTGAAGCTTTCTTT. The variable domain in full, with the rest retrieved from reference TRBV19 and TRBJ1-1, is DGGITQSPKYLFRKEGQNVTLSCEQNLNHDAMYWYRQDPGQGLRLIYYSQIVNDFQKGDIAEGYSVSREKKESFPLTVTSAQKNPTAFYLCASSMIRGMNTEAFFGQGTRLTVV.

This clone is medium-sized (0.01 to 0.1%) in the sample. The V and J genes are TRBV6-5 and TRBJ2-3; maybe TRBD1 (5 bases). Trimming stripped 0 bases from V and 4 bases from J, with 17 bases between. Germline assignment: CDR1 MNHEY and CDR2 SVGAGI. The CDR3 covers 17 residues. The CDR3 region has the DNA TGTGCCAGCAGTTACTCAGGTGCAGGGCCAAAGGCAGATACGCAGTATTTT. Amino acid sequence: CASSYSGAGPKADTQYF.

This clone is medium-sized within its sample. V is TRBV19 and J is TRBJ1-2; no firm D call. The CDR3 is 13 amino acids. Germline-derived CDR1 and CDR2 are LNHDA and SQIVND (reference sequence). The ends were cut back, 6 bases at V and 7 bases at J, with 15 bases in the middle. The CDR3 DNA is TGTGCCAGTAGGTCACCAATGGGTGTTGGCTACACCTTC. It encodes CASRSPMGVGYTF.

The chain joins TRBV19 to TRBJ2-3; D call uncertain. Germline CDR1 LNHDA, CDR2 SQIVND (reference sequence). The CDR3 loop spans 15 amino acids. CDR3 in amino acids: CSTKVGEFSTDTQYF. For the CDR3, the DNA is TGTTCCACTAAGGTCGGAGAGTTTAGCACAGATACGCAGTATTTT.

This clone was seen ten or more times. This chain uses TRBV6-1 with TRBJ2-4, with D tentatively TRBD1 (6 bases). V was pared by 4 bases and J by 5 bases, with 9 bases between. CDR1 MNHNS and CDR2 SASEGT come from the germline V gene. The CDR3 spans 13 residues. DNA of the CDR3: TGTGCCAGCAGTGCAGGGGAACAAAACATTCAGTACTTC. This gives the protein CASSAGEQNIQYF.

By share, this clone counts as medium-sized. The CDR3 reads CASSTIAGEDNEQFF. The DNA of the CDR3 is TGTGCCAGCAGCACAATAGCGGGAGAAGACAATGAGCAGTTCTTC. The chain has TRBV12-3 or TRBV12-4 and TRBJ2-1; TRBD2 agrees at 9 bases. V was clipped by 6 bases and J by 5 bases; unmatched bases: 8. The CDR3 sequence is 15 residues long.

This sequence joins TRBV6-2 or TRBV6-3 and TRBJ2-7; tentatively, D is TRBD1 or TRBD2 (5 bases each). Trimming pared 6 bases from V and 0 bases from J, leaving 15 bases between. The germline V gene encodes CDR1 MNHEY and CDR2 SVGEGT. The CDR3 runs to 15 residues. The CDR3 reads CASSHSGRISYEQYF. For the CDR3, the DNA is TGTGCCAGCAGCCACTCGGGGCGGATCTCCTACGAGCAGTACTTC.

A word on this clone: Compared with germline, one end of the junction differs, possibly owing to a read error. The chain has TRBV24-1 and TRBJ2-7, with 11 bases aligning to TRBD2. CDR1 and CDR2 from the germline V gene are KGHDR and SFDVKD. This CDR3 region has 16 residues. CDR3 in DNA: TGTGCCACCAGTGACACTAGCGGGGGTTGTATCTACGAGCAGCACTTC. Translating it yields CATSDTSGGCIYEQHF.